This is a list of T cell receptor beta chains from one sample in a study of a mutant IDH1 vaccine in newly diagnosed glioma. Clones were sequenced by immunoSEQ multiplex PCR, and TCRdb holds only the in-frame ones, with some missing. The data contain around 69,000 clones, 85% to 90% of them singletons. These TCRs' antigens remain unknown. Source: PBMCs, taken from a glioma patient whose treatment included an IDH1 peptide vaccine. Receptors originate from a man aged 25-40 years with glioma. The CDR3 runs from the conserved cysteine through the conserved F or W. A D gene is named only where the DNA matches it firmly. The size entry is marked missing in some rows and otherwise reads once, few, many or a size class.

v_call,clone_size,j_call,d_call,cdr3_nt,cdr3_aa
TRBV18,.,TRBJ2-1,TRBD1,TGTGCCAGCTCACCAATGACAGGGTCCTACAATGAGCAGTTCTTC,CASSPMTGSYNEQFF
TRBV30,.,TRBJ1-5,.,TGTGCCTGGAGTGTCATGACAGGCAATCAGCCCCAGCATTTT,CAWSVMTGNQPQHF
TRBV19,.,TRBJ2-7,TRBD1,TGTGCCAGTAGTGTTGACAGGGGGGCTCCCTACGAGCAGTACTTC,CASSVDRGAPYEQYF
TRBV5-1,.,TRBJ2-3,TRBD1,TGCGCCAGCAGCTTAGGACAGGTCACAGATACGCAGTATTTT,CASSLGQVTDTQYF
TRBV7-6,.,TRBJ1-2,TRBD1,TGTGCCAGCAGCTTAGTACTCGGGACAGGGGGTGGCTACACCTTC,CASSLVLGTGGGYTF
TRBV7-9,.,TRBJ2-3,.,TGTGCCAGCAGCTCGGACGAGGAGGAGAGAGATACGCAGTATTTT,CASSSDEEERDTQYF
TRBV4-2,.,TRBJ2-5,TRBD2,TGTGCCAGCAGCCAAGCCCGGACTAGCGGGGAAAAAGGAGAGACCCAGTACTTC,CASSQARTSGEKGETQYF
TRBV9,.,TRBJ2-3,.,TGTGCCAGCAGCGCCAATTGGGGGCATGGAGATACGCAGTATTTT,CASSANWGHGDTQYF
TRBV5-5,.,TRBJ2-1,TRBD2,TGTGCCAGCAGCGAGGCGGGGGGCTCCTACAATGAGCAGTTCTTC,CASSEAGGSYNEQFF
TRBV5-5,once,TRBJ2-1,.,TGTGCCAGCAGCTGGACCTCTTCGTCCTACAATGAGCAGTTCTTC,CASSWTSSSYNEQFF
TRBV7-2,.,TRBJ2-7,.,TGTGCCAGCAGCTCGGGCCCCAAGGACGAGCAGTACTTC,CASSSGPKDEQYF
TRBV27,.,TRBJ2-7,.,TGTGCCAGCAGTTTATCGGGAAGAGGGGAGCAGTACTTC,CASSLSGRGEQYF
TRBV6-5,.,TRBJ1-1,TRBD1,TGTGCCAGCAGTTTCGGACAGGGCGGGGGGACTGAAGCTTTCTTT,CASSFGQGGGTEAFF
TRBV28,.,TRBJ2-3,TRBD2,TGTGCCAGCAGTCAAGGACTAGCGGGATCAGATACGCAGTATTTT,CASSQGLAGSDTQYF
TRBV7-9,.,TRBJ2-7,TRBD1,TGTGCCAGCAGCTCGACAGGGCCTGGATTTAAAGAGCAGTACTTC,CASSSTGPGFKEQYF
TRBV27,.,TRBJ1-4,.,TGTGCCAGCACCCGGGGGGGTTCTAATGAAAAACTGTTTTTT,CASTRGGSNEKLFF
TRBV30,.,TRBJ1-1,.,TGTGCCTGGAATTCATGGTCCGGGACACCTCCCTCGTCCGAAGCTTTCTTT,CAWNSWSGTPPSSEAFF
TRBV25-1,.,TRBJ2-5,.,TGTGCCAGCAGTGAATCCGGGAGACTCCAAGAGACCCAGTACTTC,CASSESGRLQETQYF
TRBV30,.,TRBJ2-7,.,TGTGCCTGGGACAGTCTAGGCTCCTACGAGCAGTACTTC,CAWDSLGSYEQYF
TRBV5-1,.,TRBJ2-7,TRBD1,TGCGCCAGCAGCTTCGGGACAGCAGAGCTGGGAGAGCAGTACTTC,CASSFGTAELGEQYF
TRBV15,.,TRBJ1-1,TRBD1,TGTGCCACCAGCAGAGAGAGAGGGGGCGTCACTGAAGCTTTCTTT,CATSRERGGVTEAFF
TRBV27,once,TRBJ1-3,.,TGTGCCAGCAGTTTAAACGTTCGGTTCGCCTCTGGAAACACCATATATTTT,CASSLNVRFASGNTIYF
TRBV28,.,TRBJ1-1,.,TGTGCCAGCAGTTTCCCGGGAGTGAACACTGAAGCTTTCTTT,CASSFPGVNTEAFF
TRBV9,.,TRBJ2-6,.,TGTGCCAGCAGCGTAGGCTCTGGGGCCAACGTCCTGACTTTC,CASSVGSGANVLTF
TRBV19,.,TRBJ2-2,.,TGTGCCAGTAGTATCGAGTCCACGAACACCGGGGAGCTGTTTTTT,CASSIESTNTGELFF
TRBV2,.,TRBJ2-3,.,TGTGCCAGCAGTTTGGGACGGGAGACAGATACGCAGTATTTT,CASSLGRETDTQYF
TRBV27,.,TRBJ2-1,TRBD2,TGTGCCAGCAGATACCGTTTCGCGGGAGCCTACAATGAGCAGTTCTTC,CASRYRFAGAYNEQFF
TRBV7-3,.,TRBJ2-5,TRBD2,TGTGCCAGCAGCCGCGGACTAGCGGGAGAAGAGACCCAGTACTTC,CASSRGLAGEETQYF
TRBV5-4,.,TRBJ2-7,.,TGTGCCAGCAGCGGGGGGTCCTTACCCAACGAGCAGTACTTC,CASSGGSLPNEQYF
TRBV9,.,TRBJ2-5,TRBD2,TGTGCCAGCAGCGTGGGGACTATTGAGTACTTC,CASSVGTIEYF
TRBV28,.,TRBJ1-2,.,TGTGCCAGCAGTACAGCCGGTCTTGTGAATGGCTACACCTTC,CASSTAGLVNGYTF
TRBV27,.,TRBJ2-7,TRBD1,TGTGCCAGCAGTCCTCGGACAGGGCCCTACGAGCAGTACTTC,CASSPRTGPYEQYF
TRBV6-1,.,TRBJ2-7,.,TGTGCCAGCAGCGAGGGGTCGGCGAGCTACGAGCAGTACTTC,CASSEGSASYEQYF
TRBV10-1,once,TRBJ2-7,TRBD1,TGCGCCAGCAGCCTAGGGGGCGGCGAGCAGTACTTC,CASSLGGGEQYF
TRBV7-9,few,TRBJ1-4,.,TGTGCCAGCAGCTTACCAACAACTAATGAAAAACTGTTTTTT,CASSLPTTNEKLFF
TRBV19,.,TRBJ1-1,TRBD1,TGTGCCAGTAGTCCCCGGACAGGGACTATCACCCCTGAAGCTTTCTTT,CASSPRTGTITPEAFF
TRBV5-5,once,TRBJ2-7,.,TGTGCCAGCAGCTTGGTCGGGGATTTGTACGAGCAGTACTTC,CASSLVGDLYEQYF
TRBV28,.,TRBJ2-7,TRBD2,TGTGCCAGCAGTTTGCCAAAGGGACTAGCGGGGAACTACGAGCAGTACTTC,CASSLPKGLAGNYEQYF
TRBV19,.,TRBJ1-2,TRBD1,TGTGCCAGTAGTGTGGGGACAGGAACCTTCTATGGCTACACCTTC,CASSVGTGTFYGYTF
TRBV6-1,.,TRBJ2-7,TRBD1,TGTGCCAGCACCGGGACAGGGTTTTACGAGCAGTACTTC,CASTGTGFYEQYF
TRBV7-9,.,TRBJ1-5,.,TGTGCCAGCAGCCTGACACATAGCAATCAGCCCCAGCATTTT,CASSLTHSNQPQHF
TRBV28,.,TRBJ1-3,.,TGTGCCAGCACTTTAGGATTTACGGGGCTCGGAAACACCATATATTTT,CASTLGFTGLGNTIYF